Included here is one T cell receptor beta chain sequence, with context. Its antigen remains unidentified. No quality values exist for individual bases; no much larger clone is one base distant. The sample comes from a study of memory CD4+ T cells and cytomegalovirus serostatus (dated by TCRdb to between 2019 and 2020). Describing the broader study: The cohort comprised 33 healthy Belgian adults, 9 CMV seropositive and about 25 CMV seronegative. The study sequenced CD4+ memory TCRbeta repertoires of a Belgian cohort with known cytomegalovirus serostatus to replicate a published TCR-based CMV serostatus classifier. General conclusions and limits of the study: Only CD4+CD45RO+ memory cells were sequenced, unlike the original study, which covered naive and memory CD4+ and CD8+ populations. Among the approximately 160 previously reported CMV-associated TCRbeta sequences, 67 showed up in the CD4+ memory repertoires, with each one found in between one and five individuals. The results were interpreted as suggesting that the CMV-associated TCR signature is mostly present in the CD4+ memory repertoire. The original-framework classifier achieved a median bootstrapped AUC of about 0.94 with a 95% CI of 0.76-1.00 on the Belgian cohort. For predicting CMV serostatus, the median bootstrapped AUC was approximately 0.95 using the original framework and 0.91 using a US-trained random forest.

Genomic DNA was extracted from sorted cells with the Quick-DNA Microprep Kit. TCRbeta DNA was amplified with the immunoSEQ hsTCRbeta kit following the manufacturer's protocol. TCRbeta libraries were sequenced on an Illumina MiSeq instrument. Processing in the source paper ran as follows. Following removal of out-of-frame sequences, some 2,200,000 distinct TCRbeta sequences were retained, with an average of roughly 62,000 per individual. Each individual was scored according to the count of 164 previously reported CMV-associated TCRbeta sequences and the total productive distinct TCRbeta count. A beta-binomial model was reimplemented in Python, and random forests from scikit-learn, run with default parameters, were trained on data from the US cohort. On the Belgian cohort, classifier performance was reported as the median AUC, along with percentile confidence intervals, across 10,000 bootstrap iterations. Not all clones reach the TCRdb copy of this immuneACCESS table, which keeps in-frame sequences only. Checked studies attribute under half of the gap to unresolved V genes and leave the rest unexplained. V, J and clone size are those of that table, while D and trimming were read from the DNA. Across this sample there are 70,000 to 95,000 clones, with 65% to 85% seen only once. The biggest ten clones account for around 0.75% of the sample.

Single viable CD3+CD4+CD8-CD45RO+ cells were sorted as memory CD4+ T cells on a FACSAria II. CMV serostatus was determined with a Roche Elecsys assay detecting serum IgG against CMV pp150, pp28, p38 and p52. Once the samples were thawed, total CD4+ T cells were enriched through positive selection using CD4 magnetic microbeads. The samples came from a different study that was designed specifically to examine the CD4+ T cell memory repertoire. Peripheral blood mononuclear cells were isolated and cryopreserved according to standard operating procedures, and serum was kept at -80 degrees C. The staining relied on CD3-PerCP (BW264/56), CD4-APC (RPA-T4), CD45RO-PE (UCHT1) and CD8-Pacific Orange (3B5) antibodies, and Sytox blue was used to exclude non-viable cells. The source of this sequence is an adult in good health and CMV-seronegative. The source material was memory CD4+ T cells from blood.

The nucleotide sequence is TGTGCCAGCAGCGCACAGGGCGGTATGACTGAAGCTTTCTTT. Its translation reads: CASSAQGGMTEAFF. The rearrangement combines TRBV7-9 with TRBJ1-1, and perhaps TRBD1 as D gene, on 6 matching bases. Taken from the germline V gene (reference sequence), the CDR1 and CDR2 loops are SEHNR and FQNEAQ. Deletion took 5 bases off V and 5 bases off J, with a span of 15 bases between the germline ends. Including the terminal cysteine and phenylalanine, the CDR3 comprises 14 residues. Only CDR3 DNA is held: 42 bases, read in frame from base 1.